The rows below give T cell receptor beta chains drawn from one sample of a study of graft-versus-host responses after intestinal transplantation. Their cognate antigens are unknown. TCRdb's table, derived via immunoSEQ multiplex PCR, lists solely in-frame clones and lacks some. The sample yields around 99,000 clones, 85% to 95% seen once. Here the sequenced sample was unstimulated CD8+ T cells sorted from spleen or lymph node cells, taken before intestinal transplant. The source of these receptors is a human donor who received an intestinal transplant. CDR3s include the opening cysteine and the closing phenylalanine or tryptophan. Clone size is not always given. Where it is, it says once, few, many or a class for expanded clones.

J | size | V | length | CDR3
TRBJ2-6 | NA | TRBV14 | 17 | CASSQRQGFSGANVLTF
TRBJ2-1 | NA | TRBV11-2 | 19 | CASSLAFHVGKRDSNEQFF
TRBJ2-7 | once | TRBV7-2 | 13 | CASSSVTGAEQYF
TRBJ2-3 | NA | TRBV30 | 15 | CAWLGRNKSTDTQYF
TRBJ2-7 | NA | TRBV19 | 13 | CATSGQGRDEQYF
TRBJ2-3 | NA | TRBV30 | 16 | CAWSRRGHRSVDTQYF
TRBJ1-4 | few | TRBV27 | 16 | CASSPRTGTHNEKLFF
TRBJ2-7 | NA | TRBV5-1 | 14 | CASSLEAGWYEQYF
TRBJ2-7 | NA | TRBV7-9 | 15 | CASSFPGVNSYEQYF
TRBJ1-6 | few | TRBV2 | 16 | CASSEKARGYNSPLHF
TRBJ1-2 | NA | TRBV13 | 15 | CASSDTHGTNYGYTF
TRBJ2-7 | NA | TRBV7-9 | 15 | CASSPPASGRYEQYF
TRBJ2-7 | NA | TRBV4-3 | 13 | CASSPAQGYEQYF
TRBJ2-7 | NA | TRBV11-2 | 16 | CASSLVGRGSSYEQYF
TRBJ2-1 | NA | TRBV7-2 | 18 | CASSLDQLEGGSYNEQFF
TRBJ1-4 | NA | TRBV6-5 | 14 | CASSYRSINEKLFF
TRBJ2-2 | NA | TRBV6-5 | 14 | CASSYAAGFGELFF
TRBJ2-7 | NA | TRBV6-1 | 14 | CASSLRDNTYEQYF
TRBJ2-3 | NA | TRBV5-6 | 14 | CASSLLAGTDTQYF
TRBJ2-7 | NA | TRBV4-3 | 13 | CASSQVSGAEQYF
TRBJ1-2 | once | TRBV5-6 | 14 | CASSLSYDRYGYTF
TRBJ1-5 | few | TRBV7-9 | 12 | CASSPDTEPQHF
TRBJ2-7 | NA | TRBV7-9 | 17 | CASSSPGGGGISYEQYF
TRBJ2-7 | NA | TRBV6-6 | 12 | CASSYAGDEQYF
TRBJ1-2 | NA | TRBV27 | 14 | CASSLSSGAGGYTF
TRBJ1-1 | NA | TRBV5-1 | 15 | CASSLGQGTNTEAFF
TRBJ2-1 | NA | TRBV7-2 | 16 | CASSLGQGPPYNEQFF
TRBJ1-2 | NA | TRBV4-3 | 15 | CASSSGTLLGYGYTF